These 16 T cell receptor beta chains originate from one sample sequenced in a study of T cell repertoires in cytomegalovirus infection. TCRdb re-analysed the reads in MiXCR, keeping a single row per CDR3 protein. The sample includes about 570,000 distinct CDR3 sequences, under 45% of them seen just once. The antigens these receptors bind are not known. The specimen comprised cultured PBMCs, sampled from culture after CMV antigen stimulation. These receptors all stem from a human donor in good health (CMV status not recorded). Some clones in this sample may be carry-over from other donors' samples.

The chain recombines TRBV29-1 with TRBJ1-5; D not resolved. This CDR3 comprises 13 residues. Trimming left V 6 bases short and J 6 bases short, with 15 bases between. CDR1 is SQVTM and CDR2 is ANQGSEA in the germline V gene. The CDR3 coding sequence is TGCAGCGTCGCCGGGGAGGCGAGTCAGCCCCAGCATTTT. Translation: CSVAGEASQPQHF. Together with reference TRBV29-1 and TRBJ1-5, the CDR3 gives the full variable domain: SAVISQKPSRDICQRGTSLTIQCQVDSQVTMMFWYRQQPGQSLTLIATANQGSEATYESGFVIDKFPISRPNLTFSTLTVSNMSPEDSSIYLCSVAGEASQPQHFGDGTRLSIL.

This clonotype was found a few times. The V and J genes are TRBV7-2 and TRBJ2-5, with 11 bases aligning to TRBD2. V lost 1 base, J lost 5 bases, and 6 bases stayed unmatched. CDR1 is SGHTA and CDR2 is FQGNSA in the germline V gene. The CDR3 runs 16 residues. The CDR3 is CASSLVLAGGWETQYF. Here the CDR3 DNA reads TGTGCCAGCAGCTTAGTTCTAGCGGGGGGCTGGGAGACCCAGTACTTC. The full variable domain, rest sourced from reference TRBV7-2 and TRBJ2-5, is GAGVSQSPSNKVTEKGKDVELRCDPISGHTALYWYRQSLGQGLEFLIYFQGNSAPDKSGLPSDRFSAERTGGSVSTLTIQRTQQEDSAVYLCASSLVLAGGWETQYFGPGTRLLVL.

This clonotype appeared a few times. The DNA of the CDR3 is TGTGCCAGCAGATCGGACCCCGCGACCTACAATGAGCAGTTCTTC. Protein product: CASRSDPATYNEQFF. The V and J genes are TRBV7-2 and TRBJ2-1; no reliable D call. With 6 bases removed from V and 2 bases from J, the gap between germline ends came to 14 bases. Germline V gene data show CDR1 as SGHTA and CDR2 as FQGNSA. This CDR3 comprises 15 residues. The full variable domain, its missing parts supplied by reference TRBV7-2 and TRBJ2-1, is GAGVSQSPSNKVTEKGKDVELRCDPISGHTALYWYRQSLGQGLEFLIYFQGNSAPDKSGLPSDRFSAERTGGSVSTLTIQRTQQEDSAVYLCASRSDPATYNEQFFGPGTRLTVL.

The J gene is TRBJ2-2, the V gene TRBV20-1; the match to TRBD2 covers 14 bases. Germline loops: CDR1 DFQATT, CDR2 SNEGSKA (reference sequence). The CDR3 length is 17 residues. The V gene end was trimmed by 5 bases and the J gene end by 6 bases; junction bases not matched to a gene: 11. CDR3 sequence (DNA): TGCAGTGCTGGTGGTGGGACTAGCGGGAGATATGCCGGGGAGCTGTTTTTT. Protein sequence: CSAGGGTSGRYAGELFF.

Only a few counts were recorded for this clonotype. This chain uses TRBV7-2 with TRBJ2-1, with 12 bases that match TRBD1. The junction had 10 bases not matched to a gene; V was cut back by 7 bases and J by 9 bases. There are 15 residues in the CDR3. Germline values: CDR1 SGHTA, CDR2 FQGNSA. Here the CDR3 DNA reads TGTGCCAGCACTTGGGGACAGGGGGCTCTTAGTGAGCAGTTCTTC. Amino acid sequence: CASTWGQGALSEQFF.

There are a few counts of this clonotype. The V and J genes are TRBV12-3 or TRBV12-4 and TRBJ1-5, with TRBD1 identical over 9 bases. This CDR3 is built from 17 residues. Unmatched junction bases numbered 9, after V lost 5 bases and J lost 1 base. The CDR3 region has the DNA TGTGCCAGCAGTCCGGGACAGGGAAGTGGGAGCAATCAGCCCCAGCATTTT. It codes for CASSPGQGSGSNQPQHF.

The chain uses TRBV4-1 and TRBJ2-5; tentatively, D is TRBD1 or TRBD2 (5 bases each). Germline CDR1 reads MGHRA; CDR2 reads YSYEKL. The CDR3 sequence is 15 residues long. V lost 2 bases and J 5 bases, leaving 15 bases between the germline ends. CDR3 amino acids: CASSQTRIEGETQYF. Here the CDR3 DNA reads TGCGCCAGCAGCCAAACCCGTATAGAGGGGGAGACCCAGTACTTC.

This clonotype was observed a few times. The chain is built from TRBV7-8 and TRBJ1-4; 8 nucleotides match TRBD1. CDR3 length: 15 residues. CDR1 and CDR2 from the germline V gene are SGHVS and FQNEAQ. V shed 5 bases, J shed 5 bases, and the junction held 7 bases outside the gene matches. Here the CDR3 reads CASSRRDRLNEKLFF. The CDR3 coding sequence is TGTGCCAGCAGCCGCAGGGACAGGTTGAATGAAAAACTGTTTTTT.

The rearrangement uses TRBV6-2 or TRBV6-3 and TRBJ2-3; D is possibly TRBD1 (5 bases). The CDR3 runs 18 residues. V lost 2 bases and J 6 bases, leaving 24 bases between the germline ends. CDR1 and CDR2 (germline): MNHEY, SVGEGT. The CDR3 coding sequence is TGTGCCAGCAGTTACCCGATCGTCCGGACAAACAAACGGGATACGCAGTATTTT. Protein: CASSYPIVRTNKRDTQYF.

The J gene is TRBJ1-2, the V gene TRBV4-1, with TRBD1 as a possible D gene (6 bases). Per germline, CDR1 MGHRA and CDR2 YSYEKL. V gave up 1 base and J gave up 7 bases, with 16 bases separating them. The CDR3 sequence is 15 residues long. CDR3 nucleotide sequence: TGCGCCAGCAGCCAAGCCCTTACAGGGTCCGGTGGCTACACCTTC. This translates into CASSQALTGSGGYTF.

The J gene is TRBJ2-3, the V gene TRBV12-3 or TRBV12-4, with D tentatively TRBD2 (6 bases). The CDR3 totals 15 residues. The V gene lost 2 bases and the J gene lost 3 bases, with 12 bases spanning the gap. CDR3 loop: CASSLTGEGTDTQYF. Written as DNA, the CDR3 is TGTGCCAGCAGTTTAACGGGAGAGGGGACAGATACGCAGTATTTT.

This clonotype was seen a few times. The rearrangement joins TRBV6-2 or TRBV6-3 to TRBJ1-1, with a possible D match to TRBD1 (6 bases). CDR1 and CDR2 from the germline V gene are MNHEY and SVGEGT. CDR3 length equals 15 residues. V lost 3 bases and J lost 4, with 15 bases in between. In nucleotides, the CDR3 is TGTGCCAGCAGTTATCATGGGAGAGGGGGCACTGAAGCTTTCTTT. It is translated as CASSYHGRGGTEAFF.

The chain uses TRBV28 and TRBJ2-1; TRBD2 might be the D (7 bases). CDR3 size: 15 residues. Trimming shortened V by 9 bases and J by 2 bases, and 17 bases separated the two germline ends. Looked up from germline, CDR1 is MDHEN and CDR2 is SYDVKM. The CDR3 loop reads CASEGGPDTYNEQFF. In DNA, the CDR3 is TGTGCCAGTGAGGGGGGGCCCGATACCTACAATGAGCAGTTCTTC.

This rearrangement joins TRBV7-2 to TRBJ2-3; 8 nucleotides match TRBD1. The CDR3 is 16 residues long. The ends lost 1 base at V and 1 base at J; junction bases unmatched: 4. Germline V gene sequence: CDR1 SGHTA, CDR2 FQGNSA. CDR3 in amino acids: CASSLGTGQGTDTQYF. In DNA, the CDR3 is TGTGCCAGCAGCTTAGGAACGGGACAGGGCACAGATACGCAGTATTTT.

The chain employs TRBV7-2 and TRBJ1-6, with TRBD1 matching over 7 bases. The V segment lost 10 bases and the J segment 2 bases; nucleotides outside the gene matches: 8. The CDR3 covers 15 residues. The germline V gene encodes CDR1 SGHTA and CDR2 FQGNSA. The CDR3 sequence: CAIRGGSTYNSPLHF. In DNA form, the CDR3 reads TGTGCCATCAGGGGGGGGAGTACCTATAATTCACCCCTCCACTTT.

Only a few counts were recorded for this clonotype. The chain carries TRBV12-3 or TRBV12-4 and TRBJ1-1; tentative D call: TRBD1 (5 bases). This CDR3 has 13 amino acids. V dropped 7 bases and J dropped 5 bases, with 14 bases sitting between them. The chain's CDR3 is CASTLWGGTEAFF. The CDR3 DNA follows: TGTGCCAGCACCCTGTGGGGGGGGACTGAAGCTTTCTTT.